This T cell receptor (beta chain) came from a study of cytomegalovirus exposure and HLA in healthy donors. This clone was picked up a small number of times. Antigen specificity is unknown. Both 60 Vbeta primers and 13 Jbeta primers went into the PCR. This table comes from immunoSEQ multiplex PCR, and its TCRdb copy is limited to in-frame clones, with some not included. Altogether roughly 100,000 clones are present, around three fifths being singletons, with the ten largest covering 20% to 25%. The CDR3 consists of 14 residues. V dropped 6 bases and J dropped 3; count of bases not matched to a gene: 7. The germline V gene encodes CDR1 MDHEN and CDR2 SYDVKM. Overall study results and limits: Later analysis demonstrated an association between a missense DCLRE1C variant and TCR beta V- and J-gene trimming. Information on immune exposure was restricted to one variable (CMV serostatus). There were several of the most significant clusters that appeared linked to common viral pathogens in a later analysis.

The V gene is TRBV28, the J gene TRBJ2-7; TRBD1 matches 8 bases. The sequenced sample consisted of PBMCs. The receptor was isolated from a woman in her forties or fifties in good health and CMV-seropositive. The DNA of the CDR3 is TGTGCCAGCAGCTCCTCCGACAGGGGCTACGAGCAGTACTTC. Its protein is CASSSSDRGYEQYF. Complete variable domain (other parts from reference TRBV28 and TRBJ2-7): DVKVTQSSRYLVKRTGEKVFLECVQDMDHENMFWYRQDPGLGLRLIYFSYDVKMKEKGDIPEGYSVSREKKERFSLILESASTNQTSMYLCASSSSDRGYEQYFGPGTRLTVT.